Listed here is a single T cell receptor (beta chain). Which antigen it targets is not known. Within one base of it there is no much larger clone, and no base qualities were kept. The data were obtained in a study of T cell changes during pregnancy in multiple sclerosis (dated by TCRdb to the late 2010s). The study in broad terms: The study looked at changes in the T cell repertoire across pregnancy in women with multiple sclerosis.

Spanning cysteine to phenylalanine, the CDR3 consists of 13 amino acids. Of all the DNA, just the CDR3 is kept, 39 bases in frame from base 1. Trimming accounts for 7 bases at V and 1 base at J, while the number of junction bases matched to no gene is 6. CDR1 SQVTM and CDR2 ANQGSEA were looked up in the germline V gene. The library was obtained by the immunoSEQ multiplex PCR assay. What TCRdb holds here is the immuneACCESS table cut down to in-frame rearrangements. Part of the clones is not present; checked against another copy, under half of the missing clones reflect an unresolved V gene, and the others are unexplained. For this sample the table gives about 84,000 clones, of which approximately 95% were detected only once. The ten largest clonotypes hold about 0.99% of the sample.

The chain was built from TRBV29-1 and TRBJ2-7, and 8 bases in between align with TRBD1. The clonotype originates from a female donor in good health, enrolled as a control in a pregnancy study. The specimen comprised peripheral blood, sampled in the second trimester of pregnancy. The CDR3 protein sequence reads: CSACGTGSYEQYF. The bases read TGCAGCGCCTGCGGGACAGGTTCCTACGAGCAGTACTTC.